Presented here are 30 T cell receptor beta chains from one specimen sequenced in a study of T cells in Graves' hyperthyroidism and ophthalmopathy. Using RNA transcripts as the source, TCR beta CDR3 regions were amplified. The primer set for the first-round RT-PCR of the TCR CDR3 was HTBI. MiXCR, applied by TCRdb to the multiplex PCR reads, yields one record per CDR3 protein. The sample lists hundreds of thousands of distinct CDR3 sequences; over 15% were seen once. Sequencing was performed on blood. The receptors derive from a young woman with Graves' hyperthyroidism.

The table lists this clonotype with many counts. The gene calls are TRBV12-3 or TRBV12-4 and TRBJ2-2, with 8 positions matching TRBD1. The CDR3 consists of 16 residues. After removal of 3 bases from V and 3 bases from J, the junction contained 6 bases not matched to a gene. The CDR3: CASSLSGGADTGELFF. CDR3 DNA sequence: TGTGCCAGCAGTTTGTCAGGGGGCGCCGACACCGGGGAGCTGTTTTTT.

This clonotype was seen repeatedly, ten times or more. This chain uses TRBV28 with TRBJ2-7, with D maybe TRBD1 (5 bases). CDR3 size: 14 residues. Trimming removed 2 bases from V and 3 bases from J, with 11 bases in between. Germline-derived CDR1 and CDR2 are MDHEN and SYDVKM. CDR3 nucleotides: TGTGCCAGCAGTTTACCCCAGGGAAACTACGAGCAGTACTTC. This translates into CASSLPQGNYEQYF.

This clonotype was observed at least ten times. The V call is TRBV7-2, the J call TRBJ2-3, with D unresolved. Germline V CDR1 and CDR2: SGHTA, FQGNSA. This CDR3 spans 14 amino acids. The V gene lost 1 base and the J gene lost 2 bases, with 7 bases spanning the gap. The CDR3 coding sequence is TGTGCCAGCAGCTTAGTTGGCTTCACAGATACGCAGTATTTT. Encoded protein: CASSLVGFTDTQYF.

The gene calls are TRBV19 and TRBJ1-6, with a weak D call TRBD1 (5 bases). CDR1 is LNHDA, CDR2 SQIVND, per germline (reference sequence). CDR3 length: 13 residues. V shed 5 bases and J shed 8 bases, with 10 bases lying between them. CDR3 DNA: TGTGCCAGTAGTCCACAGGAAGATTCACCCCTCCACTTT. Amino acids: CASSPQEDSPLHF.

This clonotype was seen repeatedly, ten times or more. Since a much larger clone is just one base distant, this may be a read error. The V and J genes are TRBV3-1 and TRBJ1-1; TRBD1 aligns across 7 bases. Trimming took 4 bases from V and 1 from J; bases not matched to a gene: 3. CDR1 is LGHDT and CDR2 is YNNKEL in the germline V gene (reference sequence). The CDR3 sequence is 14 residues long. CDR3 DNA: TGTGCCAGCAGCCCGGGACAGAAGAACACTGAAGCTTTCTTT. Translated: CASSPGQKNTEAFF.

This clonotype was counted at least ten times. This chain uses TRBV10-1 with TRBJ2-5; 12 positions match TRBD2. CDR1 and CDR2 from the germline V gene are WNHNN and SYGVQD (reference sequence). V dropped 0 bases and J dropped 3; count of bases not matched to a gene: 2. The CDR3 sequence is 16 residues long. CDR3 DNA: TGCGCCAGCAGTGAGTCGGCTAGCGGGGGGGAAGAGACCCAGTACTTC. Translated: CASSESASGGEETQYF.

A remark on this clonotype: Mismatch with germline at one junction end may stem from a read error. This chain joins TRBV5-1 and TRBJ2-7, with unresolved D. The CDR3 covers 14 residues. CDR1 SGHRS and CDR2 YFSETQ come from the germline V gene. This CDR3 reads CASSSGFNSYERYF. CDR3 nucleotide sequence: TGCGCCAGCAGCTCCGGCTTTAACTCCTACGAGCGGTACTTC.

In this sample, this clonotype turned up a few times. The chain joins TRBV5-5 to TRBJ1-6; unclear D gene. V shed 0 bases and J shed 9 bases, with 16 bases lying between them. CDR3 size: 16 residues. The germline V gene has CDR1 SGHKS and CDR2 YYEKEE (reference sequence). CDR3 in DNA: TGTGCCAGCAGCTTGGCCGCCGTGGGCGCGGGTTCACCCCTCCACTTT. It encodes CASSLAAVGAGSPLHF.

Note on this clonotype: Germline and junction disagree at one end, which may indicate a read error. The chain recombines TRBV20-1 with TRBJ2-3, with D perhaps matching TRBD2 (7 bases). The CDR3 has 16 amino acids. In germline, CDR1 is DFQATT, CDR2 SNEGSKA (reference sequence). In DNA, the CDR3 is TGCAGTGCTAGCTCGAGGGTGGGAGGGACATGGGATACGCGGTATTTT. As protein: CSASSRVGGTWDTRYF.

This clonotype came up a few times. This chain connects TRBV6-1 to TRBJ1-1; D gene unclear. Trimming removed 4 bases at V and 10 bases at J, with 13 bases between. This CDR3 has 12 amino acids. In germline, CDR1 is MNHNS, CDR2 SASEGT. The CDR3 nucleotides are TGTGCCAGCAGTGTTTCGAAATCGAGAGCTTTCTTT. It is translated as CASSVSKSRAFF.

The chain recombines TRBV19 with TRBJ1-6; the D is unclear. V lost 1 base, J lost 0 bases, and 7 bases lay in between. The CDR3 extends over 16 amino acids. The V gene's germline CDR1 is LNHDA and CDR2 SQIVND (reference sequence). CDR3 bases: TGTGCCAGTAGTATAGCCAGGAGCTCCTATAATTCACCCCTCCACTTT. It codes for CASSIARSSYNSPLHF.

V usage is TRBV6-1 and J usage is TRBJ2-3; 7 nucleotides align to TRBD2. The junction had 8 bases not matched to a gene; V was cut back by 6 bases and J by 2 bases. The CDR3 is 15 amino acids. Germline lookup yields CDR1 MNHNS and CDR2 SASEGT. CDR3 bases: TGTGCCAGCAGGGGGCTACGGGGGGACACAGATACGCAGTATTTT. Its translation is CASRGLRGDTDTQYF.

A word on this clonotype: Because it lacks the conserved phenylalanine or tryptophan at the end, this CDR3 is likely a read error. The chain uses TRBV12-3 or TRBV12-4 and TRBJ2-1, with D uncertain. The CDR3 length is 16 residues. Trimming shortened V by 5 bases and J by 0 bases, and 14 bases separated the two germline ends. The CDR3 bases are TGTGCCAGCAGTCCGAGAGGACGTAGCTCCTACAATGAGCAGTTCCTC. Translating it yields CASSPRGRSSYNEQFL.

V and J are TRBV6-1 and TRBJ2-7; D is perhaps TRBD1 (5 bases). CDR3 length equals 15 residues. Per germline, CDR1 MNHNS and CDR2 SASEGT. Trimming pared 6 bases from V and 6 bases from J, leaving 21 bases between. CDR3 amino acids: CASRVDGAGFSEQYF. The DNA of the CDR3 is TGTGCCAGCAGGGTCGATGGGGCCGGCTTCTCCGAGCAGTACTTC.

The chain has TRBV20-1 and TRBJ1-2, with D perhaps TRBD1 (5 bases). The CDR3 is made up of 14 amino acids. The V gene lost 4 bases and the J gene lost 5 bases, with 17 bases spanning the gap. CDR1 and CDR2 (germline): DFQATT, SNEGSKA (reference sequence). CDR3 amino acids: CSAIQYRRGYGYTF. CDR3 nucleotide sequence: TGCAGTGCTATACAATACAGGAGAGGGTATGGCTACACCTTC.

This chain joins TRBV6-2 or TRBV6-3 and TRBJ2-1; 10 bases map to TRBD2. Trimming took 1 base from V and 5 from J; bases not matched to a gene: 2. Germline CDR1 MNHEY, CDR2 SVGEGT. This CDR3 is 15 amino acids long. The CDR3 region is CASSYLLAGDNEQFF. CDR3 DNA: TGTGCCAGCAGTTACTTGCTAGCGGGGGACAATGAGCAGTTCTTC.

The J gene is TRBJ2-7, the V gene TRBV4-3; D perhaps matches TRBD1 (5 bases). This CDR3 spans 12 amino acids. Deletions cut 1 base from V and 7 bases from J, with 8 bases between. The germline gives CDR1 LGHNA, CDR2 YSLEER. CDR3 loop: CASSQGPGEQYF. The CDR3 DNA is TGCGCCAGCAGCCAAGGCCCAGGGGAGCAGTACTTC.

This clonotype was observed a few times. The junction departs from germline at one end; a sequencing error may be responsible. This chain connects TRBV29-1 to TRBJ1-3; D gene uncertain. This CDR3 spans 13 amino acids. The germline V gene encodes CDR1 SQVTM and CDR2 ANQGSEA. The CDR3 loop is CGVVPGYGNTIYF. CDR3 bases: TGCGGCGTTGTACCGGGGTACGGAAACACCATATATTTT.

V is TRBV6-1 and J is TRBJ2-1, with 10 bases matching TRBD1. Per germline, CDR1 MNHNS and CDR2 SASEGT. After removal of 2 bases from V and 8 bases from J, the junction contained 12 bases not matched to a gene. CDR3 length equals 17 residues. In DNA form, the CDR3 reads TGTGCCAGCAGTGAAATGTGGGGGACAGGGGCGTCGGATGAGCAGTTCTTC. It yields the protein CASSEMWGTGASDEQFF.

The chain recombines TRBV7-3 with TRBJ2-1, with D possibly called TRBD1 or TRBD2 (5 bases each). The CDR3 loop spans 16 amino acids. The V gene lost 2 bases and the J gene lost 8 bases, with 19 bases spanning the gap. Germline CDR1 reads SGHTA; CDR2 reads FQGTGA. In DNA form, the CDR3 reads TGTGCCAGCAGCTTAGGAACCGGGGCACCCGCCCATGAGCAGTTCTTC. Its protein is CASSLGTGAPAHEQFF.

In this sample, this clonotype turned up many times. The V call is TRBV6-1, the J call TRBJ1-1, with D possibly matching TRBD1 (5 bases). Germline CDR1 and CDR2: MNHNS and SASEGT. V gave up 8 bases and J gave up 7 bases, with 26 bases separating them. The CDR3 consists of 16 residues. The CDR3 spells CASSSGGFRPSVEAFF. Written as DNA, the CDR3 is TGTGCCAGCTCCTCCGGGGGTTTTCGGCCCTCGGTTGAAGCTTTCTTT.

This clonotype appeared a few times. The chain joins TRBV20-1 to TRBJ1-2, with 7 bases lining up with TRBD1. The CDR3 is 12 amino acids. Germline loops: CDR1 DFQATT, CDR2 SNEGSKA (reference sequence). The V and J ends lost 3 bases and 8 bases, in that order; junction bases with no gene match: 6. CDR3 in amino acids: CSARVDREGYTF. The CDR3 region has the DNA TGCAGTGCTAGGGTCGACAGGGAGGGCTACACCTTC.

This clonotype was recorded at least ten times. The chain combines TRBV7-8 with TRBJ2-5, with TRBD2 matching 8 bases. This CDR3 contains 18 residues. V trimming: 1 base; J trimming: 1 base; junction bases outside the gene matches: 11. Germline CDR1 is SGHVS and CDR2 is FQNEAQ. Written as DNA, the CDR3 is TGTGCCAGCAGCTTAGATCCGGGGGGGGCCCAAATCCAAGAGACCCAGTACTTC. Translation gives CASSLDPGGAQIQETQYF.

This clonotype came up a few times. The CDR3 loop is CSATPTRNYGYTF. The CDR3 region has the DNA TGCAGTGCTACTCCGACGAGGAACTATGGCTACACCTTC. The J gene is TRBJ1-2, the V gene TRBV20-1; no clear D. Trimming cost V 4 bases and J 2 bases, with 11 bases left between them. The CDR3 contains 13 residues. Germline assignment: CDR1 DFQATT and CDR2 SNEGSKA (reference sequence).

The table lists this clonotype with many counts. This chain uses TRBV27 with TRBJ1-1; D is perhaps TRBD1 (5 bases). Germline assignment: CDR1 MNHEY and CDR2 SMNVEV (reference sequence). V was clipped by 6 bases and J by 1 base, with 12 bases between them. The CDR3 is 14 amino acids. The CDR3 loop is CASRRGATNTEAFF. CDR3 coding DNA: TGTGCCAGCAGGAGGGGCGCCACGAACACTGAAGCTTTCTTT.

This clonotype occurred many times. The chain links TRBV11-1 to TRBJ2-4, with D perhaps matching TRBD1 (8 bases). Germline V gives CDR1 SGHAT, CDR2 FQDESV (reference sequence). This CDR3 contains 17 residues. V was clipped by 1 base and J by 7 bases, with 20 bases between them. CDR3 bases: TGTGCCAGCAGCTTAGAGAGGACAGGGAGGGTCTTGAACATTCAGTACTTC. This gives the protein CASSLERTGRVLNIQYF.

This clonotype was seen repeatedly, ten times or more. J is TRBJ1-2 and V is TRBV30; unclear D gene. V shed 3 bases and J shed 5 bases, with 19 bases lying between them. The CDR3 loop spans 15 amino acids. CDR1 GTSNPN and CDR2 SVGIG come from the germline V gene (reference sequence). The CDR3 loop reads CAWRDPWQDRYGYTF. DNA for the CDR3: TGTGCCTGGAGGGACCCCTGGCAGGATCGATATGGCTACACCTTC.

This clonotype was detected a few times. The chain recombines TRBV11-2 with TRBJ2-3, with D tentatively TRBD2 (6 bases). In germline, CDR1 is SGHAT, CDR2 FQNNGV. The V gene lost 1 base and the J gene lost 3 bases, with 11 bases spanning the gap. This CDR3 spans 15 amino acids. The CDR3 is CASSLGRVGTDTQYF. CDR3 in DNA: TGTGCCAGCAGCTTAGGGAGGGTCGGGACAGATACGCAGTATTTT.

This clonotype was observed a handful of times. The CDR3 sequence: CASSRSSGADTQYF. For the CDR3, the DNA is TGTGCCAGCAGTAGGTCTAGCGGGGCAGATACGCAGTATTTT. This chain joins TRBV6-1 and TRBJ2-3, with 9 bases aligning to TRBD2. Germline CDR1 MNHNS, CDR2 SASEGT. With 5 bases clipped from V and 4 bases from J, the junction kept 4 bases outside the gene matches. The CDR3 covers 14 residues.

This clonotype was seen repeatedly, ten times or more. The rearrangement links TRBV10-3 to TRBJ2-7; D remains ambiguous. Between the trimmed V and J ends, which lost 1 base and 1 base, there was a span of 8 bases. Germline V gives CDR1 ENHRY, CDR2 SYGVKD. There are 14 residues in the CDR3. This CDR3 reads CAISEFPDSYEQYF. Written as DNA, the CDR3 is TGTGCCATCAGTGAGTTCCCAGATTCCTACGAGCAGTACTTC.